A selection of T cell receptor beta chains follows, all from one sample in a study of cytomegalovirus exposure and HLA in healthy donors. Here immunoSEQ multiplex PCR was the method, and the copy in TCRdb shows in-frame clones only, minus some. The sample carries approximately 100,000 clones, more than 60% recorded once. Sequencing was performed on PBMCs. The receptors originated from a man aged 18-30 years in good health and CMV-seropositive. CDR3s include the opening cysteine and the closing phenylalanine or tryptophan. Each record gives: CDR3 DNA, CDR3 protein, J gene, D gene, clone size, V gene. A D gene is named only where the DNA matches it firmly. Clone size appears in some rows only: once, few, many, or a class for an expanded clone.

CDR3nt: TGCGCCAGCAGCTCCGGGGGGGGCACAGATACGCAGTATTTT
CDR3aa: CASSSGGGTDTQYF
j_gene: TRBJ2-3
d_gene: TRBD2
abundance: -
v_gene: TRBV5-1

CDR3nt: TGTGCCAGCAGCTTAGGACAGGGTGTCGGGCCCCAGCATTTT
CDR3aa: CASSLGQGVGPQHF
j_gene: TRBJ1-5
d_gene: TRBD1
abundance: -
v_gene: TRBV11-2

CDR3nt: TGTGCCAGCAGGGAAGGGACTAGTTACGAGCAGTACTTC
CDR3aa: CASREGTSYEQYF
j_gene: TRBJ2-7
d_gene: TRBD2
abundance: once
v_gene: TRBV13

CDR3nt: TGTGCCAGCAGAGGGCTGGGACTAGCGGGGGGTTACGAGCAGTACTTC
CDR3aa: CASRGLGLAGGYEQYF
j_gene: TRBJ2-7
d_gene: TRBD2
abundance: -
v_gene: TRBV2

CDR3nt: TGTGCCAGCAGCTTACGGGGACAGGGGCTGCACGGGGAGCTGTTTTTT
CDR3aa: CASSLRGQGLHGELFF
j_gene: TRBJ2-2
d_gene: TRBD1
abundance: -
v_gene: TRBV11-3

CDR3nt: TGTGCCAGCAGTGAAGCGCGGAAAGGGAGGGTCCTGACTTTC
CDR3aa: CASSEARKGRVLTF
j_gene: TRBJ2-6
d_gene: -
abundance: few
v_gene: TRBV2

CDR3nt: TGTGCCAGCAGTTCCACAGGGGGCAATCAGCCCCAGCATTTT
CDR3aa: CASSSTGGNQPQHF
j_gene: TRBJ1-5
d_gene: TRBD1
abundance: once
v_gene: TRBV28

CDR3nt: TGTGCCAGCAGCTCCGGACTAGCGACAGATACGCAGTATTTT
CDR3aa: CASSSGLATDTQYF
j_gene: TRBJ2-3
d_gene: TRBD2
abundance: -
v_gene: TRBV7-3

CDR3nt: TGTGCCAGCAGCGTTAAGACAGACCCGAACACTGAAGCTTTCTTT
CDR3aa: CASSVKTDPNTEAFF
j_gene: TRBJ1-1
d_gene: -
abundance: few
v_gene: TRBV9

CDR3nt: TGTGCCAGCAGCTTAGAGCGGGGGGTCTCTGGCTACACCTTC
CDR3aa: CASSLERGVSGYTF
j_gene: TRBJ1-2
d_gene: -
abundance: -
v_gene: TRBV11-2

CDR3nt: TGTGCCAGCAGTTTTTTTGGGAGAGCTAATGAAAAACTGTTTTTT
CDR3aa: CASSFFGRANEKLFF
j_gene: TRBJ1-4
d_gene: -
abundance: -
v_gene: TRBV28

CDR3nt: TGTGCCAGCAGTTCTCAAGCGGGGCGGAGGTCCTACAATGAGCAGTTCTTC
CDR3aa: CASSSQAGRRSYNEQFF
j_gene: TRBJ2-1
d_gene: TRBD2
abundance: -
v_gene: TRBV27

CDR3nt: TGTGCCAGCAGCTCGTTACTAGCGGGGTCTAGGGAGCAGTACTTC
CDR3aa: CASSSLLAGSREQYF
j_gene: TRBJ2-7
d_gene: TRBD2
abundance: -
v_gene: TRBV7-9

CDR3nt: TGTGCCAGCAGTGACCGGGACAGCTTGTATGGCTACACCTTC
CDR3aa: CASSDRDSLYGYTF
j_gene: TRBJ1-2
d_gene: TRBD1
abundance: once
v_gene: TRBV27

CDR3nt: TGTGCCAGCTCACCAGGACAGGATCAGCCCCAGCATTTT
CDR3aa: CASSPGQDQPQHF
j_gene: TRBJ1-5
d_gene: TRBD1
abundance: once
v_gene: TRBV18

CDR3nt: TGTGCCAGCAGCCCCCCCGGGGGTGACACGCAGTATTTT
CDR3aa: CASSPPGGDTQYF
j_gene: TRBJ2-3
d_gene: -
abundance: -
v_gene: TRBV9

CDR3nt: TGCGCCAGCAGTGATCCAGCGGGGGGGAGGGAGACCCAGTACTTC
CDR3aa: CASSDPAGGRETQYF
j_gene: TRBJ2-5
d_gene: TRBD2
abundance: few
v_gene: TRBV10-2

CDR3nt: TGTGCCAGCAGCACCGGGACAGGCTTTATGGGATCACCCCTCCACTTT
CDR3aa: CASSTGTGFMGSPLHF
j_gene: TRBJ1-6
d_gene: TRBD1
abundance: -
v_gene: TRBV7-9

CDR3nt: TGTGCCAGCAGTTCAGGGGTTGGCTCCTATAATTCACCCCTCCACTTT
CDR3aa: CASSSGVGSYNSPLHF
j_gene: TRBJ1-6
d_gene: -
abundance: -
v_gene: TRBV27

CDR3nt: TGTGCCAGCAGCTTGACTAGCGGGGGGTCTGAGCAGTTCTTC
CDR3aa: CASSLTSGGSEQFF
j_gene: TRBJ2-1
d_gene: TRBD2
abundance: -
v_gene: TRBV11-2

CDR3nt: TGTGCCAGCAGCGCCTACGACAGCTCATATGAAGCTTTCTTT
CDR3aa: CASSAYDSSYEAFF
j_gene: TRBJ1-1
d_gene: -
abundance: -
v_gene: TRBV9

CDR3nt: TGTGCCACCAGCAGAGAAGTCAGGAACTCTGGAAACACCATATATTTT
CDR3aa: CATSREVRNSGNTIYF
j_gene: TRBJ1-3
d_gene: -
abundance: -
v_gene: TRBV15

CDR3nt: TGTGCCACCCTTAGCGGGGTGGGTAGCTACAATGAGCAGTTCTTC
CDR3aa: CATLSGVGSYNEQFF
j_gene: TRBJ2-1
d_gene: TRBD2
abundance: -
v_gene: TRBV2

CDR3nt: TGTGCCAGCTCACCGACTGTCTTAGCGGGGTACCAAGAGACCCAGTACTTC
CDR3aa: CASSPTVLAGYQETQYF
j_gene: TRBJ2-5
d_gene: TRBD2
abundance: -
v_gene: TRBV18

CDR3nt: TGCGCCAGCAGCTTGGCCGGAGATTCACCCCTCCACTTT
CDR3aa: CASSLAGDSPLHF
j_gene: TRBJ1-6
d_gene: -
abundance: -
v_gene: TRBV5-1

CDR3nt: TGCGCCAGCAGCTTGGCGGGGGGCCCGGATGACACCCAGTACTTC
CDR3aa: CASSLAGGPDDTQYF
j_gene: TRBJ2-5
d_gene: -
abundance: -
v_gene: TRBV5-1